The clone carrying this TCR beta chain was counted once. CDR3 size: 17 residues. CDR1 is SGDLS and CDR2 is YYNGEE in the germline V gene. The ends were cut back, 0 bases at V and 9 bases at J, with 19 bases in the middle. This entry is derived from a study of blood T cell repertoires in COVID-19. Sequencing used immunoSEQ multiplex PCR; TCRdb keeps in-frame clones, though not all of them. The sample holds fewer than 350,000 clones; approximately 88% are singletons and the top ten take 6% to 6.5%. The sample consisted of PBMCs or T cells enriched from blood (not recorded which). The V and J genes are TRBV9 and TRBJ1-6; D possibly corresponds to TRBD1 (5 bases). This receptor was identified in a woman aged 40 to 55 who had recovered from COVID-19. CDR3 sequence: CASSVVGDQGLGSPLHF. CDR3 nucleotides: TGTGCCAGCAGCGTAGTTGGAGATCAGGGTTTGGGTTCACCCCTCCACTTT.